This is a list of T cell receptor beta chains from one sample in a study of low-dose radiotherapy and immunotherapy resistance in tumors. TCRdb ran MiXCR on the reads and lists one entry per CDR3 protein. The sample has 75,000 to 95,000 distinct CDR3 sequences, more than 8% seen once. The sample here was PBMCs, taken before treatment. The receptors were gathered from a male donor with prostate cancer. Each CDR3 is given with its conserved first and last residue. The D gene is left open where the match is weak. Where a row states a size, it is once, few, many or the class of an expanded clone; other rows omit it.

abundance	v_gene	d_gene	j_gene	CDR3nt	CDR3aa
many	TRBV10-3	TRBD1	TRBJ1-2	TGTGCCATCAGTGAGACTCAACAGGGGGCGTATGGCTACACCTTC	CAISETQQGAYGYTF
many	TRBV19	.	TRBJ2-6	TGTGCCACTCGAAGCCACAGACAGGGAGGTTACCCCTTTGGGGCCAACGTCCTGACTTTC	CATRSHRQGGYPFGANVLTF
many	TRBV24-1	.	TRBJ2-1	TGTGCCACCAGTGATTTGCCGCAGGGTACTGAGCAGTTCTTC	CATSDLPQGTEQFF
many	TRBV24-1	.	TRBJ2-3	TGTGCCACCAGTGATCCCGCGACAGCCACAGATACGCAGTATTTT	CATSDPATATDTQYF
many	TRBV6-2/TRBV6-3	.	TRBJ1-2	TGTGCCAGCAGTCCGGATCTTGGGGTCGGTGGCTACACCTTC	CASSPDLGVGGYTF
many	TRBV30	.	TRBJ2-7	TGTGCCTGGAGTGACACAGGGAAACAGTACTTC	CAWSDTGKQYF
many	TRBV29-1	.	TRBJ1-2	TGCAGCGTTAGGCGGGACTTCTATGGCTACACCTTC	CSVRRDFYGYTF
.	TRBV28	TRBD2	TRBJ2-1	TGTGCCAGCAGCTGGAGCGGGAGGGCCGATGAGCAGTTCTTC	CASSWSGRADEQFF
.	TRBV5-1	.	TRBJ2-7	TGCGCCAGCAGCTTGTATAGTTCCGGCGAGCAGTACTTC	CASSLYSSGEQYF
few	TRBV27	.	TRBJ2-1	TGTGCCAGCATGATTGGGCAGGGGCCCTACAATGAGCAGTTCTTC	CASMIGQGPYNEQFF
many	TRBV28	.	TRBJ2-1	TGTGCCAGCAGGCCCGGCCCGGGGAGCTCCTACAATGAGCAGTTCTTC	CASRPGPGSSYNEQFF
many	TRBV2	TRBD2	TRBJ2-3	TGTGCCAGCTTCGGACTAGCGGGAGGTGAAACCCCCACAGATACGCAGTATTTT	CASFGLAGGETPTDTQYF
.	TRBV20-1	.	TRBJ1-1	TGCAGTGCTAGAGAGCGGGTCGGCAATGGTGAAGCTTTCTTT	CSARERVGNGEAFF
few	TRBV4-3	.	TRBJ2-5	TGCGCCAGCAGCGAGGGGTACGGGAGCGGACTTCATGTGACCCAGTACTTC	CASSEGYGSGLHVTQYF
many	TRBV5-4	.	TRBJ2-1	TGTGCCAGCAGCTTGGGGCAGGGTGAGATCGGTGAGCAGTTCTTC	CASSLGQGEIGEQFF
many	TRBV2	.	TRBJ1-1	TGTGCCAGCAAGGGGATGAACACTGAAGCTTTCTTT	CASKGMNTEAFF
many	TRBV5-1	TRBD1	TRBJ2-2	TGCGCCAGCAGCTCGCCGGGACAGGGGGCTTACACCGGGGAGCTGTTTTTT	CASSSPGQGAYTGELFF
many	TRBV28	.	TRBJ2-7	TGTGCCAGCAGCTTATCCTCGGGAGAGCAGTACTTC	CASSLSSGEQYF
many	TRBV20-1	.	TRBJ2-7	TGCAGTGCATCAGAAGAGGGGTACGAGCAGTACTTC	CSASEEGYEQYF
.	TRBV19	TRBD2	TRBJ2-1	TGTGCCAGTAGTATCGGTTTATTAGCGGGCCGATACAATGAGCAGTTCTTC	CASSIGLLAGRYNEQFF
many	TRBV5-1	.	TRBJ1-1	TGCGCCAGCAGCTTGGAACTCGGCAGGGGAGGGACTGAAGCTTTCTTT	CASSLELGRGGTEAFF